This T cell receptor beta chain was documented in a study of T cell responses to AZD1222 COVID-19 vaccine. This clone has a handful of counts. The protocol was immunoSEQ multiplex PCR, while the TCRdb copy is restricted to in-frame clones and leaves out a portion. The data contain roughly 84,000 clones, roughly 85% of them singletons. V was shortened by 2 bases and J by 3 bases, with 13 bases between the two germline ends. CDR1 and CDR2 (germline): SQVTM, ANQGSEA. The CDR3 length is 14 residues. The chain is built from TRBV29-1 and TRBJ1-1; D remains ambiguous. Specimen: peripheral blood, collected 28 days after the second AZD1222 dose. The TCR sequence derives from an adult who received the AZD1222 COVID-19 vaccine. CDR3 protein: CSVESRLRDTEAFF. CDR3 nucleotides: TGCAGCGTTGAATCCAGGCTGAGGGACACTGAAGCTTTCTTT. The variable domain in full, with the rest retrieved from reference TRBV29-1 and TRBJ1-1, is SAVISQKPSRDICQRGTSLTIQCQVDSQVTMMFWYRQQPGQSLTLIATANQGSEATYESGFVIDKFPISRPNLTFSTLTVSNMSPEDSSIYLCSVESRLRDTEAFFGQGTRLTVV.